The clone carrying this TCR beta chain was seen a handful of times. The antigen is unknown. CDR1 is SGHAT, CDR2 FQDESV, per germline (reference sequence). Trimming at V came to 5 bases and at J to 1 base, leaving 14 bases not matched to a gene. CDR3 length equals 18 residues. The sorted Tregs were CD4+CD25+CD127-/low cells. Study results and limitations: Larger-cohort validation covered only one TCR beta V-J rearrangement. The TCR gene usage of tumor memory CD4+ T cells clustered together with blood and lymph node memory CD4+ cells and with lymph node naive CD4+ cells. Tumor-infiltrating Treg TCR alpha and beta sequences overlapped most with tumor naive CD4+ T cells, then blood naive.

Semi-nested PCR with Nested Universal Primer A followed constant-region reverse priming of full-length variable regions. TCRdb independently ran MiXCR on the 5' RACE reads; one entry per CDR3 protein. This table has about 42,000 distinct CDR3 sequences, under 25% appearing once. The TCR originated in a female donor with breast cancer. Sequenced: Tregs sorted from blood. This chain uses TRBV11-1 with TRBJ2-3, with 8 bases fitting TRBD2. CDR3 amino acids: CASSHSGRAARGTDTQYF. In DNA form, the CDR3 reads TGTGCCAGCAGCCACAGCGGGAGAGCGGCTAGGGGCACAGATACGCAGTATTTT. Full variable domain (outside the CDR3, taken from reference TRBV11-1 and TRBJ2-3): EAEVAQSPRYKITEKSQAVAFWCDPISGHATLYWYRQILGQGPELLVQFQDESVVDDSQLPKDRFSAERLKGVDSTLKIQPAELGDSAMYLCASSHSGRAARGTDTQYFGPGTRLTVL.